Given below is one TCR beta chain in context. Its specificity is unknown. The sample originates from a study of response to subunit inactivated influenza vaccine. Notes on the study in general: With each seasonal influenza vaccination, the authors suggested, few new T cells are recruited.

Germline assignment: CDR1 LNHNV and CDR2 YYDKDF (reference sequence). This CDR3 region has 15 residues. V lost 0 bases to trimming and J lost 1 base; unmatched junction nucleotides: 0. TCRdb redid the calling of the RT-PCR reads with MiXCR, one entry per CDR3 protein. Here the sample spans 530,000 or so distinct CDR3 sequences, 12% being singletons. The receptor was derived from a man between 45 and 60 years old who received an inactivated influenza vaccine. The chain carries TRBV15 and TRBJ2-4, with TRBD1 identical over 7 bases. This sample comprised PBMCs from blood, obtained on the day of vaccination. The chain's CDR3 is CATSREQGAKNIQYF. DNA of the CDR3: TGTGCCACCAGCAGAGAACAGGGGGCCAAAAACATTCAGTACTTC.